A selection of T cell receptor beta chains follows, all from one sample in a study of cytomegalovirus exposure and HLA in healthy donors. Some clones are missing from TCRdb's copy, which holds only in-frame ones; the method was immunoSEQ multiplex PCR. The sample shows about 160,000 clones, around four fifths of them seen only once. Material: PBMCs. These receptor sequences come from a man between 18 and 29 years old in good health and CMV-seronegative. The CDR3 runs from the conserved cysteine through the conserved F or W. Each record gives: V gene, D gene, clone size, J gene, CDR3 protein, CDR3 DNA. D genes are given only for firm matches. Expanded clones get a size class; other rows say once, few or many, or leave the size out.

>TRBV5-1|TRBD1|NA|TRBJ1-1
CASSLGQGVENTEAFF
TGCGCCAGCAGCTTGGGACAGGGGGTCGAAAACACTGAAGCTTTCTTT
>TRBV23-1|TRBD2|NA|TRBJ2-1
CASSPTSGGALYNEQFF
TGCGCCAGCAGTCCGACTAGCGGGGGGGCCCTCTACAATGAGCAGTTCTTC
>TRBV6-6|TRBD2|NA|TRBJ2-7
CASTRAGPSYEQYF
TGTGCCAGCACCAGAGCGGGGCCCTCCTACGAGCAGTACTTC
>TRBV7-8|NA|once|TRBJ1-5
CASSPIRSGSTLPQHF
TGTGCCAGCAGCCCGATACGCTCCGGGAGCACTTTGCCCCAGCATTTT
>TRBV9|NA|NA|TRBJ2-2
CASSFNRNTGELFF
TGTGCCAGCAGCTTTAACAGAAACACCGGGGAGCTGTTTTTT
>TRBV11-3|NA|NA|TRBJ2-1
CASSLGAGYNEQFF
TGTGCCAGCAGCTTAGGGGCGGGGTACAATGAGCAGTTCTTC
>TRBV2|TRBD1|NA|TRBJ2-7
CASTRTGGPYEQYF
TGTGCCAGCACTAGGACAGGGGGACCCTACGAGCAGTACTTC
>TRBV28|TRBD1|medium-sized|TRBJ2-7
CASSIPRDRLSYEQYF
TGTGCCAGCAGCATTCCGCGGGACAGGCTAAGCTACGAGCAGTACTTC
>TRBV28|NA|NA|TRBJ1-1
CASSALGRTEAFF
TGTGCCAGCAGTGCCTTGGGGCGTACTGAAGCTTTCTTT
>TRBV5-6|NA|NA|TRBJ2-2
CASSWGQNTGELFF
TGTGCCAGCAGCTGGGGACAGAACACCGGGGAGCTGTTTTTT
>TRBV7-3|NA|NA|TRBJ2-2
CASSPRRGGASTGELFF
TGTGCCAGCAGCCCCCGAAGGGGGGGCGCAAGCACCGGGGAGCTGTTTTTT
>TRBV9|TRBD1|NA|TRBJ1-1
CASSRQGKVQNTEAFF
TGTGCCAGCAGCCGACAGGGTAAGGTGCAGAACACTGAAGCTTTCTTT
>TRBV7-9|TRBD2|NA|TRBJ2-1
CASILAGTPLNEQFF
TGTGCCAGCATACTAGCGGGGACCCCCCTCAATGAGCAGTTCTTC
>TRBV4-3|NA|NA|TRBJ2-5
CASSLGTSLETQYF
TGCGCCAGCAGCCTAGGTACTAGTCTAGAGACCCAGTACTTC
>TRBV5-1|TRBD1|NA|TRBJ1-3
CASSWGTGRNTIYF
TGCGCCAGCAGCTGGGGGACAGGGAGAAACACCATATATTTT
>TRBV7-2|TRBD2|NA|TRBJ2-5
CASSLGGGAETQYF
TGTGCCAGCAGCTTAGGGGGAGGGGCCGAGACCCAGTACTTC
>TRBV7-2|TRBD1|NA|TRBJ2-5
CASSLGTGVETQYF
TGTGCCAGCAGCTTAGGCACAGGGGTAGAGACCCAGTACTTC
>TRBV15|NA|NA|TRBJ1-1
CATSRGDSQLGGAFF
TGTGCCACCAGCAGAGGTGACAGCCAACTCGGTGGAGCTTTCTTT
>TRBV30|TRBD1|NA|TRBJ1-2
CAWSVPPTGNSYGYTF
TGTGCCTGGAGTGTACCCCCGACAGGGAATAGCTATGGCTACACCTTC
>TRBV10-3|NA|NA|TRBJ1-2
CAISEKAGSNYGYTF
TGTGCCATCAGTGAGAAGGCAGGATCTAACTATGGCTACACCTTC
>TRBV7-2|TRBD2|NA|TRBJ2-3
CASGRAGGIDTQYF
TGTGCCAGCGGCCGTGCGGGGGGTATAGATACGCAGTATTTT
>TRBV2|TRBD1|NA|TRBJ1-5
CASRLTGRNQPQHF
TGTGCCAGCAGACTGACAGGGAGGAATCAGCCCCAGCATTTT
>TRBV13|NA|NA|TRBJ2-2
CASSLRTARAWYNTGELFF
TGTGCCAGCAGCCTGCGGACAGCGAGGGCGTGGTACAACACCGGGGAGCTGTTTTTT
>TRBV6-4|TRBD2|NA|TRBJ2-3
CASSLAGDTDTQYF
TGTGCCAGCAGCCTAGCGGGCGACACAGATACGCAGTATTTT
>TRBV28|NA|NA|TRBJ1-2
CASSLLQGVGYGYTF
TGTGCCAGCAGTTTATTACAGGGAGTAGGCTATGGCTACACCTTC
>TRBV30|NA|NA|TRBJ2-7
CAWSEGQRSREREQYF
TGTGCCTGGAGTGAGGGGCAGAGGTCCAGGGAACGGGAGCAGTACTTC
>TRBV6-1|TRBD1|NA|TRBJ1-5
CASRDRGSNQPQHF
TGTGCCAGCCGGGACAGGGGTAGCAATCAGCCCCAGCATTTT
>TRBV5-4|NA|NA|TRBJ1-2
CASSLDPVGYTF
TGTGCCAGCAGCTTGGACCCGGTAGGCTACACCTTC
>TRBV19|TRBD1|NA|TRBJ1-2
CASSEGQPSNYGYTF
TGTGCCAGTAGCGAGGGACAGCCATCTAACTATGGCTACACCTTC
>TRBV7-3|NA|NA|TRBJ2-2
CASSLTVGPILNTGELFF
TGTGCCAGCAGCTTAACGGTGGGGCCGATTTTGAACACCGGGGAGCTGTTTTTT
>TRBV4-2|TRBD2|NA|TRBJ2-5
CASSQDFYGGALGETQYF
TGTGCCAGCAGCCAAGATTTTTACGGGGGGGCTCTAGGAGAGACCCAGTACTTC
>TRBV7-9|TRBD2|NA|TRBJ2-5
CASSPRGSGGFQETQYF
TGTGCCAGCAGCCCGCGGGGTAGCGGGGGTTTTCAAGAGACCCAGTACTTC
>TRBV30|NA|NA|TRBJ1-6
CAWRGVSSPLHF
TGTGCCTGGAGAGGGGTCAGTTCACCCCTCCACTTT
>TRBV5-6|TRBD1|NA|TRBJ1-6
CASSSGTGVNSPLHF
TGTGCCAGCAGCTCCGGGACAGGGGTAAATTCACCCCTCCACTTT
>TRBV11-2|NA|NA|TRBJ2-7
CASSPRGSSSYEQYF
TGTGCCAGCAGCCCCCGGGGGTCTAGCTCGTACGAGCAGTACTTC
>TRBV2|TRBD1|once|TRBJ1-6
CASSPSPGQGLNSPLHF
TGTGCCAGCAGTCCATCCCCGGGACAGGGGCTGAATTCACCCCTCCACTTT
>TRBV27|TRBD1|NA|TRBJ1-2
CATGTGPSYGYTF
TGTGCCACCGGGACAGGACCATCCTATGGCTACACCTTC
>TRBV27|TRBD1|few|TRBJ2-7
CASNPGTAPYEQYF
TGTGCCAGCAACCCCGGGACAGCTCCCTACGAGCAGTACTTC
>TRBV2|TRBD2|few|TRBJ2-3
CASSELAGSTDTQYF
TGTGCCAGCAGTGAGCTAGCGGGGTCCACAGATACGCAGTATTTT
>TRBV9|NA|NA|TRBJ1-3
CASSPATRQPGNTIYF
TGTGCCAGCAGTCCCGCCACGAGACAGCCAGGAAACACCATATATTTT
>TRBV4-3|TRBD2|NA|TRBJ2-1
CASSPSGAPGLAGNEQFF
TGCGCCAGCAGCCCCTCAGGCGCTCCGGGACTAGCGGGAAATGAGCAGTTCTTC
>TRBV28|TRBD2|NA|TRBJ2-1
CASSPLAGEINEQFF
TGTGCCAGCAGCCCCCTAGCGGGGGAGATTAATGAGCAGTTCTTC
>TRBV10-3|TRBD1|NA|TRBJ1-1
CAISGAGTGYTEAFF
TGTGCCATCAGTGGCGCCGGGACAGGGTACACTGAAGCTTTCTTT
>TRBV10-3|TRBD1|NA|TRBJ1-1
CAISADRAMNTEAFF
TGTGCCATCAGCGCCGACAGGGCGATGAACACTGAAGCTTTCTTT
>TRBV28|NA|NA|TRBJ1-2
CASSLRGYGYTF
TGTGCCAGCAGTTTACGAGGCTATGGCTACACCTTC
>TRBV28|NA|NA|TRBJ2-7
CASSRWGRAHYEQYF
TGTGCCAGCAGCCGATGGGGCAGAGCGCACTACGAGCAGTACTTC
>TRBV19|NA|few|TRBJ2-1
CASSIRGGPPYNEQFF
TGTGCCAGTAGTATACGCGGGGGCCCCCCCTACAATGAGCAGTTCTTC
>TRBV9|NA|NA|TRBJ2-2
CASTRRSGGELFF
TGTGCCAGCACCCGTAGGAGTGGCGGGGAGCTGTTTTTT
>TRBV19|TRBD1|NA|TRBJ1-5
CASSTTGGSNQPQHF
TGTGCCAGTAGTACGACAGGGGGAAGCAATCAGCCCCAGCATTTT
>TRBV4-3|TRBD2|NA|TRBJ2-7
CASSQGRTSVPYEQYF
TGCGCCAGCAGCCAAGGCCGGACTAGCGTACCCTACGAGCAGTACTTC
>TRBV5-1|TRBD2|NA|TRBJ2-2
CASSLGTRSTGELFF
TGCGCCAGCAGCTTAGGGACTAGGAGCACCGGGGAGCTGTTTTTT
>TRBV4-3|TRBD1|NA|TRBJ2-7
CASSQRRDSTYEQYF
TGCGCCAGCAGCCAACGCCGGGACAGCACCTACGAGCAGTACTTC
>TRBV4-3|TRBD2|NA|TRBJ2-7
CASSTRTSGDYEQYF
TGCGCCAGCAGCACCCGGACTAGCGGGGACTACGAGCAGTACTTC